This T cell receptor (beta chain) stems from a study of cytomegalovirus exposure and HLA in healthy donors. Overall study context: The same platform used for the 650 to 700 first-cohort repertoires was also used for the 130 or so validation repertoires, as a later analysis reported. Study outcomes and limitations: In vitro data verified a few CMV-associated chains as specific for CMV antigens. According to a later analysis, TCR clusters from the first cohort tended to co-occur in the approximately 130 validation repertoires. According to the study, approximately 150 TCR beta chains were cytomegalovirus-associated.

In the case of this clone: Its antigen is currently unknown.

Method: immunoSEQ multiplex PCR; TCRdb's copy keeps in-frame clones and lacks some. The repertoire holds roughly 130,000 clones, with 80% to 90% as singletons. V lost 4 bases and J lost 4, with 8 bases in between. Germline CDR1 MNHNS, CDR2 SASEGT. CDR3 size: 13 residues. This clonotype originated in a woman aged 25 to 45 in good health and CMV-seropositive. This chain links TRBV6-1 with TRBJ2-1, with D possibly TRBD1 on 5 matching bases. Input material: PBMCs. The CDR3 loop is CASSVTGYNEQFF. CDR3 nucleotides: TGTGCCAGCAGTGTAACAGGTTACAATGAGCAGTTCTTC.